The text below deals with one T cell receptor beta chain. The data derive from a study of T cells after somatic rescue of genetic block. Clones were read by immunoSEQ multiplex PCR, and TCRdb kept only the in-frame ones, dropping some. The repertoire includes about 68,000 clones, 85% to 95% of them detected once, and 2.9% sits in the top ten. This CDR3 has 12 residues. The germline V gene has CDR1 SEHNR and CDR2 FQNEAQ (reference sequence). V was shortened by 5 bases and J by 0 bases, with 4 bases between the two germline ends. The chain couples TRBV7-9 to TRBJ1-1; D unclear. Sequences were obtained from peripheral blood mononuclear cells (PBMCs). This sequence was found in a man aged 35 to 55. CDR3 loop: CASSIMNTEAFF. Here the CDR3 DNA reads TGTGCCAGCAGCATAATGAACACTGAAGCTTTCTTT.